The 9 T cell receptor beta chains below come from one sample, sequenced in a study of CD8 T cells in ankylosing spondylitis. Study-wide points: It appeared that ankylosing spondylitis blood was characterized by a TCR beta motif of fewer than 10 highly homologous variants.

These receptors have no known antigen. TCRdb independently ran MiXCR on the 5' RACE reads; one entry per CDR3 protein. In the table there are hundreds of thousands of distinct CDR3 sequences, 26% of which are singletons. The sample comprised blood, either unsorted or a sorted T cell fraction (not recorded which). The source is a male donor with ankylosing spondylitis.

The V gene is TRBV7-8, the J gene TRBJ2-5, with D possibly matching TRBD2 (6 bases). The CDR3 loop spans 14 amino acids. Trimming took off 1 base at V and 5 bases at J, with 11 bases between the two ends. From germline, CDR1 is SGHVS and CDR2 FQNEAQ. The CDR3 is CASSLVAAGETQYF. As DNA, the CDR3 is TGTGCCAGCAGCTTAGTCGCGGCGGGGGAGACCCAGTACTTC.

V usage is TRBV12-3 or TRBV12-4 and J usage is TRBJ2-5; tentatively, D is TRBD2 (5 bases). CDR3 length: 12 amino acids. V was cut by 6 bases and J by 2 bases, with 7 bases left in between. The CDR3 spells CASSSGQETQYF. DNA of the CDR3: TGTGCCAGCAGCTCGGGACAAGAGACCCAGTACTTC.

A note on this clonotype: The CDR3 does not close with the conserved phenylalanine or tryptophan, likely indicating a read error. The DNA is left out, because the CDR3 cannot be placed on it with certainty; the CDR3 is given as TCRdb lists it. The V call is TRBV12-3 or TRBV12-4, the J call TRBJ2-7; the table's TRBD1 call for D was not verified on the DNA. A total of 8 residues make up the CDR3, ends included. The CDR3 here is CATHPGDL.

The rearrangement uses TRBV11-3 and TRBJ2-1; 8 bases agree with TRBD1. V gave up 4 bases and J gave up 7 bases; unmatched junction bases: 9. This CDR3 region has 15 residues. The V gene's germline CDR1 is SGHNT and CDR2 YENEEA. The CDR3 loop reads CASSSGQGASNEQFF. DNA for the CDR3: TGTGCCAGCAGCTCGGGGCAGGGGGCCAGTAATGAGCAGTTCTTC.

V usage is TRBV5-1 and J usage is TRBJ2-7; a possible D gene is TRBD2 (6 bases). The CDR3 extends over 14 amino acids. Trimming shortened V by 3 bases and J by 0 bases, and 10 bases separated the two germline ends. Germline values: CDR1 SGHRS, CDR2 YFSETQ. The CDR3 nucleotides read TGCGCCAGCAGCTCTCCTAGCGACTCCTACGAGCAGTACTTC. It is translated as CASSSPSDSYEQYF.

This clonotype has just a few counts. CDR3 sequence (DNA): TGCAGTGCTAGAGCTACAGGTTTTGGTACGCAGTATTTT. Its protein product is CSARATGFGTQYF. The rearrangement links TRBV20-1 to TRBJ2-3; perhaps TRBD1 as D (5 bases). Germline CDR1 DFQATT, CDR2 SNEGSKA (reference sequence). Trimming removed 1 base from V and 8 bases from J, with 13 bases in between. This CDR3 region has 13 residues.

This clonotype was picked up a small number of times. The chain combines TRBV7-2 with TRBJ2-2, with no clear D. Deletions cut 4 bases from V and 1 base from J, with 10 bases between. In germline, CDR1 is SGHTA, CDR2 FQGNSA. This CDR3 is 15 amino acids long. CDR3 sequence: CASSWTTGNTGELFF. CDR3 nucleotides: TGTGCCAGCAGCTGGACCACTGGGAACACCGGGGAGCTGTTTTTT.

This chain joins TRBV6-2 or TRBV6-3 and TRBJ2-7; possibly TRBD2 for D (5 bases). V lost 8 bases and J 3 bases, leaving 14 bases between the germline ends. Per germline, CDR1 MNHEY and CDR2 SVGEGT. This CDR3 is built from 13 residues. CDR3 in amino acids: CASSQRLGYEQYV. Here the CDR3 DNA reads TGTGCCAGCTCTCAGCGGTTGGGCTACGAGCAGTACGTC.

This chain links TRBV2 with TRBJ2-5; 8 positions match TRBD1. Trimming took 7 bases from V and 1 from J; bases not matched to a gene: 8. Germline-derived CDR1 and CDR2 are SNHLY and FYNNEI. The CDR3 runs 15 residues. The CDR3 nucleotides read TGTGCCAGCAACTCTCCCGGACAGGGCCAAGAGACCCAGTACTTC. Protein sequence: CASNSPGQGQETQYF. Combining the CDR3 with reference TRBV2 and TRBJ2-5 gives the whole variable domain EPEVTQTPSHQVTQMGQEVILRCVPISNHLYFYWYRQILGQKVEFLVSFYNNEISEKSEIFDDQFSVERPDGSNFTLKIRSTKLEDSAMYFCASNSPGQGQETQYFGPGTRLLVL.